The source of this TCR beta chain is a study of blood T cell repertoires in COVID-19. Background on the study: The cDNA or gDNA used as material had been derived from T cells, B-cell-depleted T cells, or PBMCs.

V shed 7 bases and J shed 2 bases, with 11 bases lying between them. Germline loops: CDR1 GTSNPN, CDR2 SVGIG (reference sequence). This CDR3 has 12 amino acids. TCRdb's table, derived via immunoSEQ multiplex PCR, lists solely in-frame clones and lacks some. The sample records about 140,000 clones, roughly 83% being singletons. In assigning cohorts, the study relied on participant-reported clinical history. Within 2 weeks of study entry, exposed participants had contacted a PCR-confirmed or clinician-diagnosed COVID-19 case. This sequence originates from a man in his 70s who had been exposed to COVID-19. The genes are TRBV30 and TRBJ2-5; perhaps TRBD1 as D (6 bases). Sequenced input: PBMCs or T cells enriched from blood (not recorded which). The CDR3 spells CAFTGWQETQYF. In DNA form, the CDR3 reads TGTGCCTTTACAGGGTGGCAAGAGACCCAGTACTTC.